The present TCR beta chain was sequenced within a study of blood T cell repertoires in COVID-19. TCRdb's copy holds only in-frame clones and misses some; the assay was immunoSEQ multiplex PCR. The top ten clones hold roughly 1.4% of a sample with around 50,000 clones, about nine tenths of them seen once. This CDR3 is built from 15 residues. With 4 bases removed from V and 4 bases from J, the gap between germline ends came to 15 bases. Germline CDR1 SGDLS, CDR2 YYNGEE. The clonotype was recovered from a man aged 60 to 75 with acute or convalescent COVID-19. The chain carries TRBV9 and TRBJ2-1; D perhaps matches TRBD1 (7 bases). Specimen: peripheral blood. CDR3 amino acids: CASSRQGGGYNEQFF. Here the CDR3 DNA reads TGTGCCAGCAGCCGACAGGGAGGAGGGTACAATGAGCAGTTCTTC.